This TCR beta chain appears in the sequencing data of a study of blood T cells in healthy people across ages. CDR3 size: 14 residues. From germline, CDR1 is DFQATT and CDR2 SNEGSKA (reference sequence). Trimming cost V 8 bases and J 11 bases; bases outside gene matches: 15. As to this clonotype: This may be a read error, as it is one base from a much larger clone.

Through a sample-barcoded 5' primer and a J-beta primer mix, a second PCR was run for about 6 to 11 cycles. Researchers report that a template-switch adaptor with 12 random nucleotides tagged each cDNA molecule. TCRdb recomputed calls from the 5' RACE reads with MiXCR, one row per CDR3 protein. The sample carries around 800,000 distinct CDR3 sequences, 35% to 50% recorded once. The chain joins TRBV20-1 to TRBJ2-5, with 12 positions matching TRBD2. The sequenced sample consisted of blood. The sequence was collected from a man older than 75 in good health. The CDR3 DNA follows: TGCAGTTCGCCGGGACTAGCGGGCCTCAGTGAGCAGTACTTC. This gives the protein CSSPGLAGLSEQYF.